This TCR beta chain emerged from a study of neoadjuvant nivolumab and ipilimumab in lung cancer. Study-wide results and caveats: Only a small number of samples underwent TCR sequencing.

The CDR3 totals 11 residues. Germline CDR1 is KGHSH and CDR2 is LQKENI. The table came from immunoSEQ multiplex PCR; TCRdb's copy has only in-frame clones and leaves some out. The repertoire holds about 20,000 clones, around 87% seen once, with less than 2.5% in the top ten. About this clone itself: Antigen specificity is unknown. The germline gene is not matched at one end of the junction; a read error may be the cause.

The material was peripheral blood, obtained before neoadjuvant nivolumab, alone or with ipilimumab. This clonotype was sampled from an adult with non-small cell lung cancer. The rearrangement links TRBV18 to TRBJ2-5, with 8 bases lining up with TRBD1. The DNA for the CDR3 is TGTGCCAGCTCTCTCGGACAGGGAACGGACTTC. It is translated as CASSLGQGTDF.